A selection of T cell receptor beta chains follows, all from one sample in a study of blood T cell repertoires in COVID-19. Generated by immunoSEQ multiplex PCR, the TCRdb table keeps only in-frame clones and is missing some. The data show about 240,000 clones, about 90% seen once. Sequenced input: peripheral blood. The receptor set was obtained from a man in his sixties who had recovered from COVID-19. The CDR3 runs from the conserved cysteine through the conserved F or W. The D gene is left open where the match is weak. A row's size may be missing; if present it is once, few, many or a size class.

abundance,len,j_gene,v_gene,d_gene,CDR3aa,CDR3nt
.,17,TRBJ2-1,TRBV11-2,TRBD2,CASRRIWGGGVYNEQFF,TGTGCCAGCAGACGAATCTGGGGCGGGGGAGTCTACAATGAGCAGTTCTTC
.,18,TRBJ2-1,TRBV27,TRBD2,CASSSGLAGGPSYNEQFF,TGTGCCAGCAGTTCGGGACTAGCGGGGGGGCCCTCCTACAATGAGCAGTTCTTC
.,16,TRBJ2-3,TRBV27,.,CASKLQGSWPTDTQYF,TGTGCCAGCAAACTTCAGGGATCTTGGCCCACAGATACGCAGTATTTT
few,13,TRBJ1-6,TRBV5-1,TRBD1,CASTDRENSPLHF,TGCGCCAGCACCGACAGGGAGAATTCACCCCTCCACTTT
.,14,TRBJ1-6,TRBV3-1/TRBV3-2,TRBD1,CASSLGTDNSPLHF,TGTGCCAGCAGCCTAGGGACAGATAATTCACCCCTCCACTTT
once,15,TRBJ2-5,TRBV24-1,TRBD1,CATSDLRGLEETQYF,TGTGCCACCAGTGATTTGAGGGGGCTGGAGGAGACCCAGTACTTC
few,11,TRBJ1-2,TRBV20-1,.,CSVTRPYGYTF,TGCAGTGTGACCAGGCCATATGGCTACACCTTC
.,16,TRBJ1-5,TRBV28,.,CASSVDSLRSNQPQHF,TGTGCCAGCAGCGTCGACAGTCTAAGGAGCAATCAGCCCCAGCATTTT
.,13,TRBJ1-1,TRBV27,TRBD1,CASGDRGRTEAFF,TGTGCCAGCGGGGACAGGGGGCGAACTGAAGCTTTCTTT
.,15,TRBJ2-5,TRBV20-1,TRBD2,CSASNPGLGGETQYF,TGCAGTGCTAGTAACCCCGGACTCGGGGGGGAGACCCAGTACTTC
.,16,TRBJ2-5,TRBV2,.,CASRRLSGNPQETQYF,TGTGCCAGCAGGCGATTATCCGGGAACCCGCAAGAGACCCAGTACTTC
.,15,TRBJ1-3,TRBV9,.,CASSVGGTSGNTIYF,TGTGCCAGCAGCGTCGGGGGGACCTCTGGAAACACCATATATTTT
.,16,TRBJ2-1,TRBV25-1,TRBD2,CASSERPGLGYNEQFF,TGTGCCAGCAGTGAGCGACCGGGACTAGGGTACAATGAGCAGTTCTTC
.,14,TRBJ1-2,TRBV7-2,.,CASSLNRDDYGYTF,TGTGCCAGCAGCTTAAACAGGGATGACTATGGCTACACCTTC
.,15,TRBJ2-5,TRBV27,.,CASSLLGHTGETQYF,TGTGCCAGCAGTTTATTGGGACACACAGGGGAGACCCAGTACTTC
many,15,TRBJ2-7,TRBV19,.,CASSTRPGGTYEQYF,TGTGCCAGTAGTACTAGACCCGGGGGTACCTACGAGCAGTACTTC